The source of this T cell receptor beta chain is a study of cytomegalovirus exposure and HLA in healthy donors. Amplification used 60 Vbeta primers and 13 Jbeta primers. Assay: immunoSEQ multiplex PCR; the TCRdb copy retains only in-frame clones and omits some. The sample yields roughly 180,000 clones, 75% seen once. V was pared by 7 bases and J by 2 bases, with 8 bases of the junction left unmatched. Germline V gene lookup returns CDR1 MDHEN and CDR2 SYDVKM. CDR3 length equals 14 residues. The sequence was obtained from a woman aged 40 to 49 in good health and CMV-seropositive. The sample was PBMCs. The chain recombines TRBV28 with TRBJ2-7, with 7 bases that match TRBD2. The CDR3 bases are TGTGCCAGCACCCGGGCTAGCGGTCCCTACGAGCAGTACTTC. Translated: CASTRASGPYEQYF.